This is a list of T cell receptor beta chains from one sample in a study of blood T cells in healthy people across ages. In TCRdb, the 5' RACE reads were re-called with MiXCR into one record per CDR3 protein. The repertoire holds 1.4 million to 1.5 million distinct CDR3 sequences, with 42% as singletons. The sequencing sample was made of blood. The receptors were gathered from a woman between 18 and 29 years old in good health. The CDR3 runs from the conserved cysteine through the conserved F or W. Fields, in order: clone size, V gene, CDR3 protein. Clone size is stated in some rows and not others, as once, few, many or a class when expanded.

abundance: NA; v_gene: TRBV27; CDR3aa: CASRVGRIYNEQFF
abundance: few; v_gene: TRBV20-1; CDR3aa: CSAVRTSAASYNEQFF
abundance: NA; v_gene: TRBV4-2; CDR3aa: CASSQEKGGLAKVSTDTQYF
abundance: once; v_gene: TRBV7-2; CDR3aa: CASSFRGTLNTEAFF
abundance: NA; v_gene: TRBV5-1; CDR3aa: CASSPVGGQGGYEQYF
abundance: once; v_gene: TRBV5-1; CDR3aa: CASSRDRQLGEQYF
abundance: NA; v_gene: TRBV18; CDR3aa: CASSPPKDSAEQYF
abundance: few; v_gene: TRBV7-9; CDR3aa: CASSLEPGMNTEAFF
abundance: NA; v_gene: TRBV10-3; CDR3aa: CATHGNSGDPEDTQYF
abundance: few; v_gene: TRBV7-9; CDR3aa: CASSPPSPEETQYF
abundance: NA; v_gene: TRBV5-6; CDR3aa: CASSFFRQQRTDTQYF
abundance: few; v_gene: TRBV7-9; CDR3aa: CASPAETYYGYTF
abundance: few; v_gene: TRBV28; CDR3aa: CASSSSGSPIVTEAFF
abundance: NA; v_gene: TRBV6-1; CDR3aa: CASSEELIAGTYNEQFF
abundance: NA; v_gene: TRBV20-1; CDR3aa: CSAAPISDTQYF
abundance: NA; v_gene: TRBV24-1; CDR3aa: CATSDAGKYNEQFF
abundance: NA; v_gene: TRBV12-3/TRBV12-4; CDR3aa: CASSFLGGRYNEQFF
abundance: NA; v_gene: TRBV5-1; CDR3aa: CASSLGQGKTNEKLFF
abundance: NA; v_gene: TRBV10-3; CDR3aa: CAIRVGGRGTQYF
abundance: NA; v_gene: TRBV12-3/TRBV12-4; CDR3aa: CASRPGYVETQYF
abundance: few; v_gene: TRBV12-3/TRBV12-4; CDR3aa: CASSPSGTLSDEQFF
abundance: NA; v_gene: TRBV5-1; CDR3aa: CASSNGQVSGGYTF
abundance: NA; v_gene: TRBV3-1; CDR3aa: CASSQPRLAGTYEQYF
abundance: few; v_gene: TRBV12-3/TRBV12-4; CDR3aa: CASSRRSPANYGYTF
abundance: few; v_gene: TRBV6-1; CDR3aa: CASRTDYGYTF
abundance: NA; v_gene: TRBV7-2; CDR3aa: CASSLAGRGAGGPRETQYF
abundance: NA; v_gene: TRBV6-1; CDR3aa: CASSYRGEDSNQPQHF
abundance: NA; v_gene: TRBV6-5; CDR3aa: CASSYGAGTDEQFF
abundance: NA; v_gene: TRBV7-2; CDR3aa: CASGSGANSGNTIYF
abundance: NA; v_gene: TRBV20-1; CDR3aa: CSARDPGGPGANVLTF